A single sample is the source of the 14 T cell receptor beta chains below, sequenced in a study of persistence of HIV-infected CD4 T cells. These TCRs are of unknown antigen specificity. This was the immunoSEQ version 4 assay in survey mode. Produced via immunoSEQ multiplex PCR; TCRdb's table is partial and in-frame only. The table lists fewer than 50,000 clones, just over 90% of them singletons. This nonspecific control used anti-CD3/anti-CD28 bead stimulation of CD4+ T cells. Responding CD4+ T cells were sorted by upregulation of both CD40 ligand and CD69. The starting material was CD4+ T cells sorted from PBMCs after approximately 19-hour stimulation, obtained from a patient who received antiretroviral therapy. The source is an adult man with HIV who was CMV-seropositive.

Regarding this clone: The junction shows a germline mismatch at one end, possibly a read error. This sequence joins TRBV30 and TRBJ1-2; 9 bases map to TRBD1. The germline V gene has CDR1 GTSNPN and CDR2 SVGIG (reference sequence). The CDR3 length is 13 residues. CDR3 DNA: TGTGCCCGGAGGGGACAGGGTGGCTATGGCTACACCTTC. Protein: CARRGQGGYGYTF.

The CDR3 sequence is CASSPLGSGSSGEQYF. CDR3 coding DNA: TGTGCCAGCAGCCCCCTGGGGAGCGGGTCCTCGGGGGAGCAGTACTTC. The rearrangement uses TRBV9 and TRBJ2-7; possibly TRBD2 for D (6 bases). The CDR3 length is 16 residues. Per the germline V gene, CDR1 is SGDLS and CDR2 is YYNGEE. The germline V and J ends were trimmed by 4 bases and 7 bases, with 24 bases remaining between them.

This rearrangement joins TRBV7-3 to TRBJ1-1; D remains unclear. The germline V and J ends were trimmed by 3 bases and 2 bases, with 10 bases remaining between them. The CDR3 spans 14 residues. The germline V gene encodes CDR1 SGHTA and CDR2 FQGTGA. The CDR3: CASSLTWENTEAFF. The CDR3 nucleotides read TGTGCCAGCAGCTTGACCTGGGAAAACACTGAAGCTTTCTTT.

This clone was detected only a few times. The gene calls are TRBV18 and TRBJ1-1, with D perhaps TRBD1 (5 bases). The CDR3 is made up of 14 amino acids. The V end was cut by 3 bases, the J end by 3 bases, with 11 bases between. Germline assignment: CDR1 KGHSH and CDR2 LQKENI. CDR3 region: CASSPETGDTEAFF. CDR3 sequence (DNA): TGTGCCAGCTCACCCGAAACGGGGGACACTGAAGCTTTCTTT.

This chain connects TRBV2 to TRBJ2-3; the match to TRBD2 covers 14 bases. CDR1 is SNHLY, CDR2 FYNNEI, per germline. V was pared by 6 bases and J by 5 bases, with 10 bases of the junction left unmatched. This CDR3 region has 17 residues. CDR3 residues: CASSYARLAGGQDTQYF. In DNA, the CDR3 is TGTGCCAGCAGCTATGCGAGACTAGCGGGGGGGCAAGATACGCAGTATTTT.

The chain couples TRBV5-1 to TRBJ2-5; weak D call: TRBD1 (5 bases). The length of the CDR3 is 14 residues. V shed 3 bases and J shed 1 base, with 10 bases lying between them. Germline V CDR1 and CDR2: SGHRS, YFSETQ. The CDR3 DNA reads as TGCGCCAGCAGCTCCTTAAGGGGCCAAGAGACCCAGTACTTC. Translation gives CASSSLRGQETQYF.

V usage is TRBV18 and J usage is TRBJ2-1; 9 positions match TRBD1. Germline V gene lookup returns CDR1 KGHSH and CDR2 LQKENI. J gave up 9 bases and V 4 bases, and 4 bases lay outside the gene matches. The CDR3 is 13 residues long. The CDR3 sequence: CASSLGTGFEQFF. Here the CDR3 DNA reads TGTGCCAGCTCACTGGGGACAGGGTTTGAGCAGTTCTTC.

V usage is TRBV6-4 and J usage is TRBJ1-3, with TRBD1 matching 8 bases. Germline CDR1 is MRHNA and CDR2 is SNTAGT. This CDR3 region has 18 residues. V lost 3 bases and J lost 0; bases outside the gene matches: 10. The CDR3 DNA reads TGTGCCAGCAGTGATCGACAGGGGAGGATACACTCTGGAAACACCATATATTTT. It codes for CASSDRQGRIHSGNTIYF.

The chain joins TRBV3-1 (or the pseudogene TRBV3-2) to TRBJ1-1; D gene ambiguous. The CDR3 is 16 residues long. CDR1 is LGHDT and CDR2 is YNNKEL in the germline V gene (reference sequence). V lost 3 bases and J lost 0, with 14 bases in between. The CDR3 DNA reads TGTGCCAGCAGCCAGGACCCGGGTTTCTTGAACACTGAAGCTTTCTTT. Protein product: CASSQDPGFLNTEAFF.

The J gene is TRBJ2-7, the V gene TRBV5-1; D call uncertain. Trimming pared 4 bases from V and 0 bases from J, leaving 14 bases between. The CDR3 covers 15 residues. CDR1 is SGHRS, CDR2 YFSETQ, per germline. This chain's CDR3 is CASSPTFGNSYEQYF. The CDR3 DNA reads TGCGCCAGCAGCCCAACTTTTGGTAACTCCTACGAGCAGTACTTC.

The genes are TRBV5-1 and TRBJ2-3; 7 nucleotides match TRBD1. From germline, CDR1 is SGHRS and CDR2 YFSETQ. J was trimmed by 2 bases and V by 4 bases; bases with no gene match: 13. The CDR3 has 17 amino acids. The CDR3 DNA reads TGCGCCAGCAGCGCATTACAGGGGTTAGGGCTCACAGATACGCAGTATTTT. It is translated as CASSALQGLGLTDTQYF.

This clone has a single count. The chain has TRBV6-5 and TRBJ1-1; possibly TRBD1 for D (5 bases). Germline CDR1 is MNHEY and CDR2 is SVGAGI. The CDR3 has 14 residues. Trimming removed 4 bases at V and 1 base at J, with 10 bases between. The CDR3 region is CASSSGWTNTEAFF. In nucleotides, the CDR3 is TGTGCCAGCAGTTCAGGGTGGACGAACACTGAAGCTTTCTTT.

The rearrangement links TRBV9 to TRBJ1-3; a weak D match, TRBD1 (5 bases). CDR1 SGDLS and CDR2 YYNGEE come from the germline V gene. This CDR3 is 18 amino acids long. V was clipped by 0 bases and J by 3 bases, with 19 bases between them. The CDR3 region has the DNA TGTGCCAGCAGCGTAGGGGGCCCTTGGGGCTTCGGTGGAAACACCATATATTTT. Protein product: CASSVGGPWGFGGNTIYF.

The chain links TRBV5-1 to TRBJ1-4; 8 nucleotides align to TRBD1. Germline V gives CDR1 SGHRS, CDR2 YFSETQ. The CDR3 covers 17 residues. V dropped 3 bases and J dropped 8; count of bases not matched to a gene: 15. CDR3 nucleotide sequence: TGCGCCAGCAGCTCCCGAGTGGCAGGACAGGGTTACGAAAAACTGTTTTTT. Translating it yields CASSSRVAGQGYEKLFF.